A selection of T cell receptor beta chains follows, all from one sample in a study of blood T cell repertoires in COVID-19. Using immunoSEQ multiplex PCR, the repertoire was profiled, and TCRdb retains in-frame clones only, with some absent. The table shows about 100,000 clones, with 70% to 80% occurring only once. Sequencing was done on a sample of peripheral blood. Receptors were obtained from a human donor in a cohort sampled during active COVID-19. CDR3s include the opening cysteine and the closing phenylalanine or tryptophan. D genes are given only for firm matches. Not every row has a clone size; where given, it reads once, few, many or a size class.

v_call	d_call	j_call	clone_size	cdr3_aa	cdr3_nt
TRBV3-1/TRBV3-2	TRBD2	TRBJ2-2	-	CASSQEGWGERGTGELFF	TGTGCCAGCAGCCAAGAAGGGTGGGGTGAGCGGGGGACCGGGGAGCTGTTTTTT
TRBV3-1/TRBV3-2	TRBD1	TRBJ1-2	-	CASSLQGAGGYTF	TGTGCCAGCAGCCTGCAGGGGGCGGGCGGCTACACCTTC
TRBV19	TRBD1	TRBJ2-7	few	CATRMTGEFYEQYF	TGTGCCACTCGAATGACAGGGGAGTTCTACGAGCAGTACTTC
TRBV19	-	TRBJ2-2	-	CASKEGPNTGELFF	TGTGCCAGTAAGGAGGGCCCGAACACCGGGGAGCTGTTTTTT
TRBV5-1	-	TRBJ1-2	-	CASSLDEGGYTF	TGCGCCAGCAGCTTGGACGAGGGAGGCTACACCTTC
TRBV19	TRBD1	TRBJ1-1	-	CASRPSGGALGTEAFF	TGTGCCAGTAGACCCTCAGGGGGCGCCTTGGGGACTGAAGCTTTCTTT
TRBV7-9	TRBD2	TRBJ2-2	-	CASSWGGLAITGELFF	TGTGCCAGCAGCTGGGGGGGACTAGCGATCACCGGGGAGCTGTTTTTT
TRBV19	-	TRBJ1-3	-	CASSMEGFSGNTIYF	TGTGCCAGTAGTATGGAGGGCTTCTCTGGAAACACCATATATTTT
TRBV5-1	TRBD2	TRBJ2-3	-	CASSLTGTSGLGDTQYF	TGCGCCAGCAGCTTAACCGGGACTAGCGGGCTTGGAGATACGCAGTATTTT
TRBV5-1	-	TRBJ1-4	-	CASSLQGYGGEKLFF	TGCGCCAGCAGCCTACAGGGCTATGGTGGTGAAAAACTGTTTTTT
TRBV28	-	TRBJ1-5	few	CASSLSSGLGQPQHF	TGTGCCAGCAGTTTATCCTCAGGGCTAGGTCAGCCCCAGCATTTT
TRBV15	-	TRBJ2-7	few	CATSKIQGPVTYEQYF	TGTGCCACCAGCAAAATACAGGGCCCAGTCACCTACGAGCAGTACTTC
TRBV19	-	TRBJ2-7	once	CASSIGGGVSYEQYF	TGTGCCAGTAGTATTGGTGGGGGCGTCTCCTACGAGCAGTACTTC
TRBV4-2	-	TRBJ2-7	-	CASSLSAGYEQYF	TGTGCCAGCAGCCTTTCCGCCGGCTACGAGCAGTACTTC
TRBV19	TRBD2	TRBJ2-1	-	CASTPRRLAGGRGDEQFF	TGTGCCAGTACCCCTAGGAGACTAGCGGGAGGGCGCGGCGATGAGCAGTTCTTC
TRBV12-3/TRBV12-4	-	TRBJ1-2	few	CASSTGTLYGYTF	TGTGCCAGCAGTACAGGGACACTCTATGGCTACACCTTC
TRBV5-6	TRBD1	TRBJ2-3	-	CASSLLDRYSDTQYF	TGTGCCAGCAGCTTGCTGGACAGGTACTCAGATACGCAGTATTTT
TRBV5-1	TRBD1	TRBJ1-2	-	CASSDGTGHLGYTF	TGCGCCAGCAGCGACGGGACAGGGCACCTTGGCTACACCTTC
TRBV28	TRBD1	TRBJ1-5	few	CASSPGTGNRYSNQPQHF	TGTGCCAGCAGCCCAGGGACAGGGAACCGATATAGCAATCAGCCCCAGCATTTT
TRBV7-9	-	TRBJ1-2	-	CASSLTVGGYTF	TGTGCCAGCAGCTTGACAGTGGGCGGCTACACCTTC
TRBV7-3	-	TRBJ2-2	few	CASSRHASAGELFF	TGTGCCAGCAGCCGACATGCGTCGGCCGGGGAGCTGTTTTTT
TRBV7-2	TRBD1	TRBJ2-5	-	CASSSGWTGGAKETQYF	TGTGCCAGCAGCTCGGGGTGGACAGGGGGCGCGAAAGAGACCCAGTACTTC
TRBV9	TRBD2	TRBJ2-1	few	CASSVVSGEQFF	TGTGCCAGCAGCGTAGTTAGCGGGGAGCAGTTCTTC
TRBV28	TRBD1	TRBJ1-1	-	CASSPQGAVNTEAFF	TGTGCCAGCAGCCCCCAGGGGGCGGTGAACACTGAAGCTTTCTTT
TRBV24-1	TRBD1	TRBJ2-1	-	CATSDPNRGSYNEQFF	TGTGCCACCAGTGATCCAAACAGGGGGTCCTACAATGAGCAGTTCTTC
TRBV4-1	TRBD1	TRBJ1-3	-	CASSPRTGDYGNTIYF	TGCGCCAGCAGTCCACGGACAGGGGACTACGGAAACACCATATATTTT
TRBV4-1	TRBD2	TRBJ2-1	-	CASSPRTSGGLTYNEQFF	TGCGCCAGCAGCCCACGGACTAGCGGGGGGCTGACCTACAATGAGCAGTTCTTC
TRBV3-1/TRBV3-2	TRBD1	TRBJ1-4	-	CASSYSGTGDEKLFF	TGTGCCAGCAGCTACTCCGGGACAGGGGATGAAAAACTGTTTTTT
TRBV28	-	TRBJ2-3	few	CASSFPRPAGDTQYF	TGTGCCAGCAGTTTCCCCAGGCCTGCGGGGGATACGCAGTATTTT
TRBV3-1/TRBV3-2	-	TRBJ1-2	-	CASSQAAAEGYTF	TGTGCCAGCAGCCAAGCGGCGGCCGAGGGCTACACCTTC
TRBV5-1	TRBD2	TRBJ2-3	-	CASSAGTSFADTQYF	TGCGCCAGCAGCGCCGGGACTAGCTTTGCAGATACGCAGTATTTT
TRBV30	TRBD1	TRBJ1-2	-	CAWDKGQDITLYGYTF	TGTGCCTGGGATAAGGGACAGGACATTACCCTCTATGGCTACACCTTC
TRBV6-5	TRBD1	TRBJ2-2	few	CANPTGSTGELFF	TGTGCCAACCCGACAGGGAGCACCGGGGAGCTGTTTTTT
TRBV28	-	TRBJ2-6	-	CASRSQVPGANVLTF	TGTGCCAGCAGGTCCCAGGTCCCTGGGGCCAACGTCCTGACTTTC
TRBV5-1	-	TRBJ2-7	-	CASSAPPGYEQYF	TGCGCCAGCAGCGCACCACCCGGGTACGAGCAGTACTTC
TRBV6-5	-	TRBJ2-7	-	CASSRETPSGEQYF	TGTGCCAGCAGCCGGGAAACCCCCTCGGGGGAGCAGTACTTC
TRBV9	TRBD2	TRBJ2-1	-	CASSVTTPTSGKYNEQFF	TGTGCCAGCAGCGTAACCACGCCGACTAGCGGGAAATACAATGAGCAGTTCTTC
TRBV28	-	TRBJ2-7	-	CASSLSIRSYEQYF	TGTGCCAGCAGCCTATCAATTCGATCCTACGAGCAGTACTTC
TRBV10-3	TRBD1	TRBJ1-2	-	CAISEQGTGGIGGYTF	TGTGCCATCAGTGAGCAAGGGACAGGGGGCATAGGCGGCTACACCTTC
TRBV2	-	TRBJ2-5	-	CASRRNVQETQYF	TGTGCCAGCCGGCGGAACGTACAAGAGACCCAGTACTTC
TRBV7-9	-	TRBJ1-6	-	CASSLEQLNSPLHF	TGTGCCAGCAGCTTAGAACAGCTTAATTCACCCCTCCACTTT
TRBV3-1/TRBV3-2	-	TRBJ1-1	-	CASSLTAQEAFF	TGTGCCAGCAGCCTGACAGCCCAAGAAGCTTTCTTT
TRBV19	TRBD1	TRBJ1-1	-	CASSSRRGENTEAFF	TGTGCCAGTAGTTCCCGCAGGGGGGAGAACACTGAAGCTTTCTTT